This T cell receptor (beta chain) was observed in a study of blood T cell repertoires in COVID-19. Study-wide context: The United States, Italy and Spain provided the acute and convalescent COVID-19 samples. The analysed material was cDNA or gDNA that came from T cells, B-cell-depleted T cells, or PBMCs.

The V gene end was trimmed by 8 bases and the J gene end by 7 bases; junction bases not matched to a gene: 8. CDR1 is SNHLY and CDR2 is FYNNEI in the germline V gene. The CDR3 runs 14 residues. In the original workflow: Amplification with reference gene primers provided the estimates of nucleated cell counts. Produced via immunoSEQ multiplex PCR; TCRdb's table is partial and in-frame only. That table gives V, J and clone size, and the DNA gave D and trimming. The sample has some 250,000 clones, 65% to 90% seen once; the top ten hold almost 2%. This receptor was taken from a man aged 30-40 years with active or convalescent COVID-19. Specimen: peripheral blood. The rearrangement links TRBV2 to TRBJ1-6; 7 positions match TRBD1. The CDR3 nucleotides are TGTGCCAGCCACTTCTCGGGACAGAATTCACCCCTCCACTTT. This encodes CASHFSGQNSPLHF.